The subject of this entry is one TCR beta chain. Produced via immunoSEQ multiplex PCR; TCRdb's table is partial and in-frame only. The table has around 80,000 clones, around 96% seen once. This record comes from a study of cytomegalovirus exposure and HLA in healthy donors. The CDR3 sequence is 13 residues long. V was trimmed by 5 bases and J by 5 bases, leaving 10 bases between them. Germline values: CDR1 MNHEY, CDR2 SMNVEV (reference sequence). Sample: PBMCs. V and J are TRBV27 and TRBJ1-5; D is perhaps TRBD1 (5 bases). The TCR originated in a woman aged 18-30 years in good health and CMV-seronegative. CDR3 loop: CASSPQADQPQHF. CDR3 coding DNA: TGTGCCAGCAGTCCACAGGCGGATCAGCCCCAGCATTTT.